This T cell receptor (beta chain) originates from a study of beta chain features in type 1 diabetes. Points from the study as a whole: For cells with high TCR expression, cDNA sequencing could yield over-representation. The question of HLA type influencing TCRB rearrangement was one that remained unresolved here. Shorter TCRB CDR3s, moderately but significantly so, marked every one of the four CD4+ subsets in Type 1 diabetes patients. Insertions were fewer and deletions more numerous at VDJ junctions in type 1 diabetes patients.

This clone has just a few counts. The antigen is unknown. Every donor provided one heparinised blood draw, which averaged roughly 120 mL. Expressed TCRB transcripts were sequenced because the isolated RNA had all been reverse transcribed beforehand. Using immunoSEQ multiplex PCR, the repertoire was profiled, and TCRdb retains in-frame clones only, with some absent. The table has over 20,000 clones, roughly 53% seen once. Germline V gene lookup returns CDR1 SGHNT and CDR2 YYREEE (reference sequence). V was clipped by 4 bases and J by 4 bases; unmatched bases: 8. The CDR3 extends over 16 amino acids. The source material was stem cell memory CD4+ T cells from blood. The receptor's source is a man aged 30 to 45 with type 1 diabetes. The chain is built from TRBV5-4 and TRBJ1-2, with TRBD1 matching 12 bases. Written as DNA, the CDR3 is TGTGCCAGCAGCCGGGACAGGGGGCGAGGGCCCTATGGCTACACCTTC. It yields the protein CASSRDRGRGPYGYTF.